A single sample is the source of the 14 T cell receptor beta chains below, sequenced in a study of blood T cell repertoires in COVID-19. Here immunoSEQ multiplex PCR was the method, and the copy in TCRdb shows in-frame clones only, minus some. This table has 120,000 or so clones, 80% appearing once. What was sequenced was peripheral blood. The receptors derive from a man between 60 and 75 years old with active or convalescent COVID-19.

This clone was observed a handful of times. This chain links TRBV19 with TRBJ2-7; 8 nucleotides align to TRBD2. The CDR3 contains 14 residues. Trimming cost V 5 bases and J 2 bases; bases outside gene matches: 5. CDR1 and CDR2 (germline): LNHDA, SQIVND (reference sequence). The CDR3: CASSLRLATYEQYF. The DNA for the CDR3 is TGTGCCAGTAGTCTGAGACTAGCGACCTACGAGCAGTACTTC.

This clone was seen a few times. The J gene is TRBJ2-1, the V gene TRBV2; possible D gene TRBD2, 6 bases. Trimming pared 6 bases from V and 8 bases from J, leaving 14 bases between. The CDR3 sequence is 13 residues long. CDR1 is SNHLY, CDR2 FYNNEI, per germline. The DNA of the CDR3 is TGTGCCAGCAGGCGGGACTCCCAGGATGAGCAGTTCTTC. It translates to CASRRDSQDEQFF.

The chain couples TRBV11-2 to TRBJ2-7, with 7 bases that match TRBD2. The CDR3 extends over 14 amino acids. Germline trimming cut 7 bases from V and 3 bases from J; bases unmatched to any gene: 9. CDR1 is SGHAT and CDR2 is FQNNGV in the germline V gene. This CDR3 reads CASNGATSDYEQYF. For the CDR3, the DNA is TGTGCCAGCAACGGGGCTACTAGCGACTACGAGCAGTACTTC.

This clone was seen just once. This rearrangement joins TRBV5-5 to TRBJ1-6, with TRBD1 as a possible D gene (6 bases). V shed 1 base and J shed 7 bases, with 15 bases lying between them. CDR3 length: 16 residues. Germline V gene sequence: CDR1 SGHKS, CDR2 YYEKEE (reference sequence). The CDR3 DNA follows: TGTGCCAGCAGCTTGCTGGGGGCCGCTGGAAATTCACCCCTCCACTTT. Its protein product is CASSLLGAAGNSPLHF.

About this clone itself: The germline gene is not matched at one end of the junction; a read error may be the cause. The V gene is TRBV7-9, the J gene TRBJ2-7; 9 bases match TRBD1. The CDR3 length is 13 residues. CDR1 is SEHNR and CDR2 is FQNEAQ in the germline V gene (reference sequence). CDR3 coding DNA: TGTGCCAGCAGCTTAGCGATTACAGGGGGCCCCGTCTGG. It is translated as CASSLAITGGPVW.

The rearrangement links TRBV18 to TRBJ2-1; 9 nucleotides match TRBD1. The junction had 11 bases not matched to a gene; V was cut back by 6 bases and J by 5 bases. The germline CDR1 and CDR2 sequences are KGHSH and LQKENI. CDR3 length equals 16 residues. CDR3 nucleotides: TGTGCCAGCTCTTACGGGGGACAGGGTTTACACAATGAGCAGTTCTTC. Protein sequence: CASSYGGQGLHNEQFF.

The V call is TRBV5-1, the J call TRBJ2-3; unclear D gene. Per germline, CDR1 SGHRS and CDR2 YFSETQ. Trimming took 4 bases from V and 2 from J, leaving 8 bases between them. The CDR3 length is 13 residues. Here the CDR3 reads CASSPEPTDTQYF. CDR3 nucleotide sequence: TGCGCCAGCAGCCCCGAGCCCACAGATACGCAGTATTTT. Full variable domain (outside the CDR3, taken from reference TRBV5-1 and TRBJ2-3): KAGVTQTPRYLIKTRGQQVTLSCSPISGHRSVSWYQQTPGQGLQFLFEYFSETQRNKGNFPGRFSGRQFSNSRSEMNVSTLELGDSALYLCASSPEPTDTQYFGPGTRLTVL.

This chain joins TRBV19 and TRBJ2-7; 8 nucleotides align to TRBD1. The CDR3 is 14 amino acids. V shed 6 bases, J shed 6 bases, and the junction held 10 bases outside the gene matches. CDR1 is LNHDA, CDR2 SQIVND, per germline (reference sequence). CDR3 amino acids: CASSHRTGKGEQYF. The CDR3 DNA is TGTGCCAGTAGCCACCGGACAGGGAAGGGCGAGCAGTACTTC.

This clone showed up just a few times. The chain is built from TRBV11-3 and TRBJ2-1; TRBD2 matches 14 bases. This CDR3 is built from 16 residues. The junction had 10 bases not matched to a gene; V was cut back by 5 bases and J by 10 bases. The V gene's germline CDR1 is SGHNT and CDR2 YENEEA. The CDR3 DNA reads TGTGCCAGCAGCCCTGGGACTAGCGGGAGAGTACGCGAGCAGTTCTTC. This sequence encodes CASSPGTSGRVREQFF.

This sequence joins TRBV13 and TRBJ2-1; D call uncertain. The V gene's germline CDR1 is PRHDT and CDR2 FYEKMQ (reference sequence). This CDR3 is built from 15 residues. The V end was cut by 6 bases, the J end by 0 bases, with 12 bases between. The CDR3 DNA follows: TGTGCCAGCAGGGCTGCGGCCCACTCCTACAATGAGCAGTTCTTC. It specifies CASRAAAHSYNEQFF.

J is TRBJ2-4 and V is TRBV29-1, with D possibly matching TRBD1 (5 bases). CDR3 size: 16 residues. Trimming removed 1 base from V and 5 bases from J, with 18 bases in between. Germline V gene data show CDR1 as SQVTM and CDR2 as ANQGSEA. The CDR3 DNA is TGCAGCGTTGAAGGGGGCGCACAAGGGCAAGAAAACATTCAGTACTTC. Translating gives CSVEGGAQGQENIQYF.

This clone came up a few times. The V gene is TRBV7-2, the J gene TRBJ1-1; D unclear. From germline, CDR1 is SGHTA and CDR2 FQGNSA. Trimming removed 3 bases at V and 1 base at J, with 6 bases between. The CDR3 is 13 amino acids. The CDR3 here is CASSFTANTEAFF. As DNA, the CDR3 is TGTGCCAGCAGCTTCACAGCGAACACTGAAGCTTTCTTT.

The chain combines TRBV6-5 with TRBJ1-6; a weak D match, TRBD1 (6 bases). Trimming cost V 2 bases and J 10 bases, with 12 bases left between them. CDR1 MNHEY and CDR2 SVGAGI come from the germline V gene. This CDR3 is built from 14 residues. The CDR3 bases are TGTGCCAGCAGTTACGAACAGGGAAGGTCACCCCTCCACTTT. Translating it yields CASSYEQGRSPLHF.

The gene calls are TRBV3-1 (or the pseudogene TRBV3-2) and TRBJ2-5, with 8 bases that match TRBD2. This CDR3 contains 15 residues. CDR1 is LGHDT and CDR2 is YNNKEL in the germline V gene (reference sequence). V was clipped by 5 bases and J by 1 base; unmatched bases: 6. Here the CDR3 DNA reads TGTGCCAGCAGCTTCTCTAGCGGGTCCCAAGAGACCCAGTACTTC. As protein: CASSFSSGSQETQYF.